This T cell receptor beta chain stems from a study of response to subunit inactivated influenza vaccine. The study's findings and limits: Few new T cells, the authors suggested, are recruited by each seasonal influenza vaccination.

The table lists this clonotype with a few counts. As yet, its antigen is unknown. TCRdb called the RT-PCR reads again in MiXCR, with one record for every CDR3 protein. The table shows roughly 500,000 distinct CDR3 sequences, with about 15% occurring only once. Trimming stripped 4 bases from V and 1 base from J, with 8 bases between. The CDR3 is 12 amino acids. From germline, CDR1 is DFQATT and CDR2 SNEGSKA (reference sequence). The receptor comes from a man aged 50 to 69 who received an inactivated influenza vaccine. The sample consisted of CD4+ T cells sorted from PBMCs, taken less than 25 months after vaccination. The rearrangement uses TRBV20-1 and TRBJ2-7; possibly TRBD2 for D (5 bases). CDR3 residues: CSATRDSYEQYF. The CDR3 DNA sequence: TGCAGTGCTACCCGGGATTCCTACGAGCAGTACTTC.